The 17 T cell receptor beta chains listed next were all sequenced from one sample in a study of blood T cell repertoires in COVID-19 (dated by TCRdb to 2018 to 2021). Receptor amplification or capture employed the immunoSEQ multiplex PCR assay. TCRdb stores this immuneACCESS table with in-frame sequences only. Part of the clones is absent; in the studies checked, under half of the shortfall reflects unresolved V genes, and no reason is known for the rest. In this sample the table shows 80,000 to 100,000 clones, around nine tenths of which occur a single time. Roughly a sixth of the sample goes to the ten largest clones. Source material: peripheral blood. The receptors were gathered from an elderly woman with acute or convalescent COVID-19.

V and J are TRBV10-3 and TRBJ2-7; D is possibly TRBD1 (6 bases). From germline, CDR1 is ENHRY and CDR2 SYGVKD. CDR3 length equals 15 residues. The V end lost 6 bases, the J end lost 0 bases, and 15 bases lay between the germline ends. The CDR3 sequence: CAISLSKDSSYEQYF. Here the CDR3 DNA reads TGTGCCATCAGCCTAAGTAAGGACAGCTCCTACGAGCAGTACTTC.

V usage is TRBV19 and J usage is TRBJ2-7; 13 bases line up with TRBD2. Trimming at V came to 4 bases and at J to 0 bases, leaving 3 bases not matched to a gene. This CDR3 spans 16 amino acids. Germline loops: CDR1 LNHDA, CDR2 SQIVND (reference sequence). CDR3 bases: TGTGCCAGTAGTACCGGACTAGCGGGGGCCTCCTACGAGCAGTACTTC. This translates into CASSTGLAGASYEQYF. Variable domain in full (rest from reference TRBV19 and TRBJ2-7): DGGITQSPKYLFRKEGQNVTLSCEQNLNHDAMYWYRQDPGQGLRLIYYSQIVNDFQKGDIAEGYSVSREKKESFPLTVTSAQKNPTAFYLCASSTGLAGASYEQYFGPGTRLTVT.

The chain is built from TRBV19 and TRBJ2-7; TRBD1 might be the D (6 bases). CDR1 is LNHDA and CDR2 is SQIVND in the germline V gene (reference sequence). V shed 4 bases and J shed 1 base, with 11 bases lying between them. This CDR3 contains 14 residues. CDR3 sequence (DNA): TGTGCCAGTAGTAAAGCGACAGGATCCTACGAGCAGTACTTC. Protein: CASSKATGSYEQYF.

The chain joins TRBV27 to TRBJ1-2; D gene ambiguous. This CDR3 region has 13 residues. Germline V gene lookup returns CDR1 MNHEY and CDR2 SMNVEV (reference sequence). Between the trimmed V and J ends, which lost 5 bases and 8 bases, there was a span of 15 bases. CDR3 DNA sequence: TGTGCCAGCAGTCCGTACCTTACAGTGGGCTACACCTTC. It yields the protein CASSPYLTVGYTF.

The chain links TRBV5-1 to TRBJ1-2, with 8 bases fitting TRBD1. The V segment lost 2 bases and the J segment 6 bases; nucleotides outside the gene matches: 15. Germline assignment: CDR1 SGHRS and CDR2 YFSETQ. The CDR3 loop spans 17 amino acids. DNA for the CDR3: TGCGCCAGCAGCTTCAAATTGACTCAGGGGGCGCATCATGGCTACACCTTC. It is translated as CASSFKLTQGAHHGYTF. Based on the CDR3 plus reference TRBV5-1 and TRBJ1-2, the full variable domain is KAGVTQTPRYLIKTRGQQVTLSCSPISGHRSVSWYQQTPGQGLQFLFEYFSETQRNKGNFPGRFSGRQFSNSRSEMNVSTLELGDSALYLCASSFKLTQGAHHGYTFGSGTRLTVV.

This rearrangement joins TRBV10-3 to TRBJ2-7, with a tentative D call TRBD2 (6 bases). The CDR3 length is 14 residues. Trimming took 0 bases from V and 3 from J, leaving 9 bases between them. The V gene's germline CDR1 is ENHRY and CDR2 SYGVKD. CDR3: CAISESTDYYEQYF. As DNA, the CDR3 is TGTGCCATCAGTGAGTCCACGGACTACTACGAGCAGTACTTC.

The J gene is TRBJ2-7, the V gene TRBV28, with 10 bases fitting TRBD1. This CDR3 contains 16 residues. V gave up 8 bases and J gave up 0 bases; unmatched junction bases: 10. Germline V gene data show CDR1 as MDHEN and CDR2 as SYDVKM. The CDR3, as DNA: TGTGCCAGCCGCAATTTCGGGGACAGGGGCTCCTACGAGCAGTACTTC. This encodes CASRNFGDRGSYEQYF.

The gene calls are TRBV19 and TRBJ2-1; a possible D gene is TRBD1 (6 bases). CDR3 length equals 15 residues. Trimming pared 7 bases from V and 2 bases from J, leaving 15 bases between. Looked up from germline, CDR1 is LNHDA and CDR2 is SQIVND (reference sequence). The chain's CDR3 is CASKGITGPYNEQFF. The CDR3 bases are TGTGCCAGTAAGGGGATCACAGGGCCCTACAATGAGCAGTTCTTC.

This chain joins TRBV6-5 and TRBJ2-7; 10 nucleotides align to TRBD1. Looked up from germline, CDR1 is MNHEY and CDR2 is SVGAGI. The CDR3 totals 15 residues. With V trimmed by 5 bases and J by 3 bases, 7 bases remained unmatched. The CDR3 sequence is CASSIGTGAVYEQYF. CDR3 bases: TGTGCCAGCAGTATTGGGACAGGGGCCGTCTACGAGCAGTACTTC.

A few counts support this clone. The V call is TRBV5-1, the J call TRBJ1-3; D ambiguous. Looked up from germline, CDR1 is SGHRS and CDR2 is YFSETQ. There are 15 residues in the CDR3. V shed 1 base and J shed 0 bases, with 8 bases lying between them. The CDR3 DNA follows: TGCGCCAGCAGCTTGTTGGGGAGCTCTGGAAACACCATATATTTT. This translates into CASSLLGSSGNTIYF.

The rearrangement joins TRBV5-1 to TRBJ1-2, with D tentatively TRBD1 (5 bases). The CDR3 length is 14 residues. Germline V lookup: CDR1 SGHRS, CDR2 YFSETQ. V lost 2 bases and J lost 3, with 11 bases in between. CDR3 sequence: CASSFYQGDYGYTF. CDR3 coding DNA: TGCGCCAGCAGCTTTTATCAGGGTGACTATGGCTACACCTTC.

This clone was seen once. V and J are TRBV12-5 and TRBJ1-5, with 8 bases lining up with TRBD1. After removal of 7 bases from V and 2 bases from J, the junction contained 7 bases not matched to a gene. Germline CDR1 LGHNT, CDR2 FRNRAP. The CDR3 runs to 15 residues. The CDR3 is CASAATGEGNQPQHF. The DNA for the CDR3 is TGTGCTAGTGCCGCGACAGGGGAGGGCAATCAGCCCCAGCATTTT.

The CDR3 nucleotides read TGTGCCAGCAGATCTACAGGGTACTACGAGCAGTACTTC. Protein sequence: CASRSTGYYEQYF. The chain couples TRBV6-5 to TRBJ2-7; D possibly corresponds to TRBD1 (6 bases). Trimming removed 6 bases at V and 3 bases at J, with 12 bases between. Germline CDR1 is MNHEY and CDR2 is SVGAGI. The CDR3 contains 13 residues.

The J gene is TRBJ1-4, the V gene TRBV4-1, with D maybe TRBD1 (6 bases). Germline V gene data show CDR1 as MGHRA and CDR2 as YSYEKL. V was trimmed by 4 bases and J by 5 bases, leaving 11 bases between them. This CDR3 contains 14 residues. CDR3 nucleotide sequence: TGCGCCAGCAGCCCGGGGACATGGAATGAAAAACTGTTTTTT. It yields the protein CASSPGTWNEKLFF.

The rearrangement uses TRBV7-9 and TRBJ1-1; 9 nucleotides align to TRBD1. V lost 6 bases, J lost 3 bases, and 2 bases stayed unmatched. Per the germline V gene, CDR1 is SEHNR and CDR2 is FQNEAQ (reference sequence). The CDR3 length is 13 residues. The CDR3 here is CASRGQGYTEAFF. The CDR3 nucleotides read TGTGCCAGCAGAGGACAGGGGTACACTGAAGCTTTCTTT.

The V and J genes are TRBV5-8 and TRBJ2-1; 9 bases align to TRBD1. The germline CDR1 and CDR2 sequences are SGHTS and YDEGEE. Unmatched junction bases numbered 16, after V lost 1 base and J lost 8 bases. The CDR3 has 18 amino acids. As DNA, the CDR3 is TGTGCCAGCAGCTTGTGGGGACAGGGAAGATCAGGCTGGGATGAGCAGTTCTTC. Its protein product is CASSLWGQGRSGWDEQFF.

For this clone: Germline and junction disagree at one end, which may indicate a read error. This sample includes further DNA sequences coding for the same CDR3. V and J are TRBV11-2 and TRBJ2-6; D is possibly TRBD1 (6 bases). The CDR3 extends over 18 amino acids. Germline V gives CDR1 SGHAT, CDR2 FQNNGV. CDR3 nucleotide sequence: TGTGCCAGCAGCTTAAAGTTTCAGGGGCCCTCCGGGGCCAACGTCTTGACTTTC. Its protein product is CASSLKFQGPSGANVLTF.